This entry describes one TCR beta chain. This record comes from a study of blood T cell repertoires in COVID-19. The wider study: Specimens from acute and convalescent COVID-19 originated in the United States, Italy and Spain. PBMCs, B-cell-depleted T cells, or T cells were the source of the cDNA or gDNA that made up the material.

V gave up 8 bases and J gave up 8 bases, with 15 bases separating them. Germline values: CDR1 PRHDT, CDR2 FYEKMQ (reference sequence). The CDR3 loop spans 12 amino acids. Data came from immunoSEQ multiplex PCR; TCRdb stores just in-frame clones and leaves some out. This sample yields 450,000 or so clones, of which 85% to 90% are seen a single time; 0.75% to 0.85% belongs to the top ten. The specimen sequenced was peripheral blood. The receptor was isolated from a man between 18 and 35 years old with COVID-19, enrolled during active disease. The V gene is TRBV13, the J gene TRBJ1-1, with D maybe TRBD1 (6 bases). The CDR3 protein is CASEGDVIEAFF. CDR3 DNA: TGTGCCAGCGAGGGGGATGTCATCGAAGCTTTCTTT.